The rows below give T cell receptor beta chains drawn from one sample of a study of beta chain features in type 1 diabetes. The repertoire was sequenced with immunoSEQ multiplex PCR; TCRdb's copy has only in-frame clones and lacks some. The table lists 680,000 or so clones, roughly 16% of them singletons. Sequencing used naive CD4+ T cells from blood. These receptors came from a man aged 18 to 30 in good health. Each CDR3 is given with its conserved first and last residue. D genes are given only for firm matches. Clone sizes are given selectively: once, few, many, or a class where the clone is expanded.

TRBV7-9	-	TRBJ2-5	-	TGTGCCAGCAGCTTAGCCCTGACAACGTACCAAGAGACCCAGTACTTC	CASSLALTTYQETQYF
TRBV5-1	few	TRBJ1-2	-	TGCGCCAGCAGCTTCTTACCTATCGGTGGCTACACCTTC	CASSFLPIGGYTF
TRBV6-5	-	TRBJ2-1	-	TGTGCCAGCAGTTACTCGGTGGAGAGCTCCTACAATGAGCAGTTCTTC	CASSYSVESSYNEQFF
TRBV7-2	many	TRBJ2-6	TRBD1	TGTGCCAGCCTCATGACAGGGGCTGGGGCCAACGTCCTGACTTTC	CASLMTGAGANVLTF
TRBV9	few	TRBJ2-5	TRBD1	TGTGCCAGCAGCGCTGGACAGGGACAAGAGACCCAGTACTTC	CASSAGQGQETQYF
TRBV5-6	few	TRBJ1-5	-	TGTGCCAGCAGCTTATTGGGTCGCAATCAGCCCCAGCATTTT	CASSLLGRNQPQHF
TRBV5-6	-	TRBJ1-1	-	TGTGCCAGCAGCTTGATAGCCCTATGGGGTACTGAAGCTTTCTTT	CASSLIALWGTEAFF
TRBV13	-	TRBJ1-2	-	TGTGCCAGCAGCTTTTCCCCGGGAGCTAACTATGGCTACACCTTC	CASSFSPGANYGYTF
TRBV6-5	-	TRBJ2-3	-	TGTGCCAGCAGTTACTCTCCGGGACGCCCTTGGGATACGCAGTATTTT	CASSYSPGRPWDTQYF
TRBV7-2	few	TRBJ1-5	TRBD1	TGTGCCAGCAGCTTCTGGGACAGCATAAATCAGCCCCAGCATTTT	CASSFWDSINQPQHF
TRBV15	few	TRBJ2-1	-	TGTGCCACCAGCGGGGAGATGGGGAGGTACAATGAGCAGTTCTTC	CATSGEMGRYNEQFF
TRBV9	-	TRBJ2-1	TRBD2	TGTGCCAGCAGCGTAGAATTGGGACTAGCGGGCACCAATGAGCAGTTCTTC	CASSVELGLAGTNEQFF
TRBV9	-	TRBJ2-2	-	TGTGCCAGCAGCTTACGGACAGGGAGGGACACCGGGGAGCTGTTTTTT	CASSLRTGRDTGELFF
TRBV19	-	TRBJ2-7	-	TGTGCCAGTAGTCCGCGGACAGATACCTACGAGCAGTACTTC	CASSPRTDTYEQYF
TRBV7-2	few	TRBJ2-5	-	TGTGCCAGCAGCTTAGTCGGGGGACGAGAGACCCAGTACTTC	CASSLVGGRETQYF
TRBV23-1	few	TRBJ2-7	-	TGCGCCAGCAGTCAATCCACTCCAGCCCACGAGCAGTACTTC	CASSQSTPAHEQYF
TRBV19	many	TRBJ2-4	TRBD2	TGTGCCAGTCGCCAGGGACTAGCGAGAAACATTCAGTACTTC	CASRQGLARNIQYF
TRBV10-3	many	TRBJ2-7	-	TGTGCCATCAGTGAGCCCCGGAGGGGGACATCTACCTACGAGCAGTACTTC	CAISEPRRGTSTYEQYF
TRBV11-2	-	TRBJ2-3	-	TGTGCCAGCAGCGTAACAGGAGACCCCACAGATACGCAGTATTTT	CASSVTGDPTDTQYF
TRBV9	-	TRBJ2-1	-	TGTGCCAGCAGCGTAGCTTCTAGCCTGGTCTACAATGAGCAGTTCTTC	CASSVASSLVYNEQFF
TRBV2	-	TRBJ1-2	-	TGTGCCAGCAGTGCCGGGTCACTTGCTAGAGGCTACACCTTC	CASSAGSLARGYTF
TRBV18	-	TRBJ2-5	-	TGTGCCAGCTCACCACGCCTGGGGTTCCAAGAGACCCAGTACTTC	CASSPRLGFQETQYF
TRBV7-6	-	TRBJ2-5	TRBD1	TGTGCCAGCAGCTTAGGGGGCCCGGGACAGGCCCCCCCGTACTTC	CASSLGGPGQAPPYF
TRBV9	-	TRBJ2-2	-	TGTGCCAGCAGCGTAGAGGGACTTCACACCGGGGAGCTGTTTTTT	CASSVEGLHTGELFF
TRBV11-2	once	TRBJ2-4	-	TGTGCCAGCAGCTTAGATGCGGCGGGTGCAAACATTCAGTACTTC	CASSLDAAGANIQYF
TRBV7-2	-	TRBJ2-7	TRBD2	TGTGCCAGCAGCCCCGGGGGGGCCTACGAGCAGTACTTC	CASSPGGAYEQYF
TRBV29-1	few	TRBJ1-2	TRBD1	TGCAGCGGGGGACAGAGAAACTATGGCTACACCTTC	CSGGQRNYGYTF
TRBV7-2	-	TRBJ2-5	-	TGTGCCAGCAGACGTCCCGGGCCGCGGGAAGAGACCCAGTACTTC	CASRRPGPREETQYF
TRBV5-1	-	TRBJ2-7	-	TGCGCCAGCAGCTTCAAATCAACCTACGAGCAGTACTTC	CASSFKSTYEQYF
TRBV4-1	-	TRBJ2-1	TRBD2	TGCGCCAGCAGCCCCGGACTAGCGGGAAGGGGGTACAATGAGCAGTTCTTC	CASSPGLAGRGYNEQFF
TRBV18	few	TRBJ2-1	-	TGTGCCAGCTCACCGATCGGGAGCGACAATGAGCAGTTCTTC	CASSPIGSDNEQFF
TRBV10-3	-	TRBJ1-4	-	TGTGCCATCAGTGACTTGTTGGGACGGGGTGAAAAACTGTTTTTT	CAISDLLGRGEKLFF
TRBV29-1	-	TRBJ1-2	-	TGCAGCGTTAGAACGGCAGGGAATAACTATGGCTACACCTTC	CSVRTAGNNYGYTF
TRBV6-5	few	TRBJ2-4	TRBD1	TGTGCCAGCAGTCGGACAGGGGGGACCAAAAACATTCAGTACTTC	CASSRTGGTKNIQYF
TRBV18	few	TRBJ1-3	-	TGTGCCAGCTCACCACAACAGATCCCTGGAAACACCATATATTTT	CASSPQQIPGNTIYF
TRBV30	few	TRBJ2-2	-	TGTGCCTGGTCGAGCCGGAACACCGGGGAGCTGTTTTTT	CAWSSRNTGELFF
TRBV18	few	TRBJ1-3	-	TGTGCCAGCTCACCGAATCAGGCAAGCTCTGGAAACACCATATATTTT	CASSPNQASSGNTIYF
TRBV4-3	few	TRBJ2-4	-	TGCGCCAGCAGCCAAGGAACAGGGTCAGCCAAAAACATTCAGTACTTC	CASSQGTGSAKNIQYF
TRBV28	-	TRBJ2-3	-	TGTGCCAGCAGTACCGGGGCCTCTGGCACAGATACGCAGTATTTT	CASSTGASGTDTQYF
TRBV6-5	few	TRBJ2-1	-	TGTGCCAGCAGCCTGCGGGTCTCCTACAATGAGCAGTTCTTC	CASSLRVSYNEQFF
TRBV7-6	few	TRBJ1-2	-	TGTGCCAGCAGAAATTCCCGGGTCGAAGGCTACACCTTC	CASRNSRVEGYTF